This T cell receptor (beta chain) is drawn from a study of CD8 T cells in ankylosing spondylitis. V trimming: 3 bases; J trimming: 0 bases; junction bases outside the gene matches: 7. This CDR3 spans 19 amino acids. Study results and caveats: It was reported that disease-linked clones were significantly enriched in matched ankylosing spondylitis synovial fluid. Eight highly homologous variants made up a TCR beta motif, and this motif appeared characteristic of ankylosing spondylitis blood. Reports of some motif variants in reactive arthritis synovial fluid and blood predate this one. Relatively scarce in peripheral blood, disease-linked clones were CD8+.

Quantitative molecular-barcoded 5'-RACE generated the TCR beta libraries. One entry per CDR3 protein results from TCRdb running MiXCR on the 5' RACE reads. The data contain about 330,000 distinct CDR3 sequences, approximately 8% of them singletons. This clonotype was recorded a few times. Its antigen is not known. The sample was blood, either unsorted or a sorted T cell fraction (not recorded which). This TCR was recovered from a male donor with ankylosing spondylitis. This rearrangement joins TRBV12-3 or TRBV12-4 to TRBJ2-1; the match to TRBD2 covers 14 bases. CDR3 sequence reads: CASSFLGLAGGPSYNEQFF. CDR3 sequence (DNA): TGTGCCAGCAGTTTCCTCGGACTAGCGGGAGGTCCCTCCTACAATGAGCAGTTCTTC.